This TCR beta chain was recorded in a study of shared clonotypes between healthy human individuals. On the study more broadly: Donor composition was a couple of women and a few men, aged 18 to 49.

Details on this clone: The antigen is not known.

Each sorted subset replicate got 200 ng genomic DNA, 25,000 to 30,000 genomes. TCRdb's table, derived via immunoSEQ multiplex PCR, lists solely in-frame clones and lacks some. The table has about 2,500,000 clones, around 90% seen once. Overall study findings and caveats: Some clonotypes were shared by all four sorted-subset donors, while others were not shared. The non-shared ones had lower generation probabilities than the shared ones.

The CDR3 extends over 13 amino acids. Germline V CDR1 and CDR2: GTSNPN, SVGIG (reference sequence). V shed 2 bases and J shed 3 bases, with 8 bases lying between them. The source material was naive CD4+ T cells sorted from blood. Regarding subset: CD45RA+ positively selected. The J gene is TRBJ1-5, the V gene TRBV30; D is ambiguous. The source is a young man in good health. As DNA, the CDR3 is TGTGCCTGGAGTAATGGAATCAATCAGCCCCAGCATTTT. It yields the protein CAWSNGINQPQHF. The variable domain in full, completed from reference TRBV30 and TRBJ1-5, reads SQTIHQWPATLVQPVGSPLSLECTVEGTSNPNLYWYRQAAGRGLQLLFYSVGIGQISSEVPQNLSASRPQDRQFILSSKKLLLSDSGFYLCAWSNGINQPQHFGDGTRLSIL.